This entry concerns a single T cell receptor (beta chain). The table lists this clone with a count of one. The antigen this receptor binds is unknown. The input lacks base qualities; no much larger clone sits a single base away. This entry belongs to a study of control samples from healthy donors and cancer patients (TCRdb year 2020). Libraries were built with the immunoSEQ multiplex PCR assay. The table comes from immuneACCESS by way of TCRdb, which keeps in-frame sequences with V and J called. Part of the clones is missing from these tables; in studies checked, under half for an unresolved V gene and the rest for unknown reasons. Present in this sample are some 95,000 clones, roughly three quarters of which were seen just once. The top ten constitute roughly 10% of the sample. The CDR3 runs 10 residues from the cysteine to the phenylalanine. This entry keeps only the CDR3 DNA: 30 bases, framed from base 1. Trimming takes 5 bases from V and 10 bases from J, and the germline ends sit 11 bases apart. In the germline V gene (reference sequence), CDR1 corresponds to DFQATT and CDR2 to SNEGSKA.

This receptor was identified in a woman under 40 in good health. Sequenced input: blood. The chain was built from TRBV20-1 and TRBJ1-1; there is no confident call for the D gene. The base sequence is TGCAGTGCTGTGGGATTGGGAGCTTTCTTT. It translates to CSAVGLGAFF.